This TCR beta chain was identified in a study of T cells in localized non-small cell lung cancer (dated by TCRdb to about 2020). General notes on the study: The study analyzed T cell repertoires of hundreds of early-stage NSCLC patients, comparing tumors and uninvolved tumor-adjacent lungs. A mean age of around 66 years was recorded for the NSCLC patients, of whom more than 120 were male and some 99 were female. All 250 or so NSCLC patients in the cohort were treatment-naive and had localized lung tumors that were resected. Beyond this particular receptor, the publication reports: Because multi-region sequencing of the tumors was not done, intratumor heterogeneity could not be ruled out. Because of the exploratory design, TCR variables were selected using unadjusted p-values without false-discovery rate correction. Uninvolved tumor-adjacent lung showed the highest T cell clonality, higher than tumor, which suggests more focused antigenic responses in the adjacent lung. A median of about 50 of the top 100 tumor clones turned up in the paired uninvolved adjacent lung, and under 30 of those clones also ranked among the top 100 of that same adjacent lung. Longer overall survival was associated with higher T cell density in blood, whereas shorter survival was associated with higher clonality in adjacent lung.

CDR1 and CDR2 are drawn from the germline V gene: SGHRS, YFSETQ. The junction shows trimming of 0 bases on V and 5 bases on J, plus 17 bases between the germline ends. The cysteine opens and the phenylalanine closes a CDR3 of 16 amino acids. Only the CDR3 DNA stays, 48 bases, in frame from base 1. The immunoSEQ Assay was used to sequence TCR beta CDR3 regions from DNA. In the source study's methods: T cell density was computed as TCR beta template counts normalized to usable DNA estimated by amplifying housekeeping genes. Richness was estimated with the preseqR package, extrapolating to 400,000 templates for PBMC samples and 120,000 templates for tissue samples. Clonality was defined by subtracting Pielou's evenness from one. Tissue-enriched TCRs were identified through differential abundance testing performed on productive amino-acid clonotypes, with a minimum total count of 5 and an alpha of 0.1. The Jaccard Index and the Morisita Overlap Index were used to quantify repertoire overlap between compartments. TCR beta CDR3s were clustered by GLIPH together with public tetramer-defined viral CDR3s, and at least three viral sequences plus V-gene enrichment were required for viral motifs. As stored in TCRdb, this immuneACCESS dataset retains in-frame rearrangements with V and J assigned. A fraction of the clones does not appear; measured against another copy, unresolved V genes explain less than half of the discrepancy, and the remainder lacks a known reason. V, J and clone size are those of that table, while D and trimming were read from the DNA. A total of roughly 18,000 clones appear in this sample, around four fifths of them only once. The top ten clonotypes cover about 25% of the sample.

At diagnosis, tumor, uninvolved tumor-adjacent lung and peripheral blood were collected and then preserved as a mix of FFPE and fresh-frozen material. For TCR repertoire profiling, blood samples were analyzed as peripheral blood mononuclear cells. On this clone itself: Its antigen has not been determined. One base away there is no much larger clone; base qualities are not given.

This specimen consisted of peripheral blood, obtained before any cancer treatment. This receptor was obtained from a female donor at least 60 years old with stage I lung adenocarcinoma. The chain is assembled from TRBV5-1 and TRBJ1-2; 6 matching bases give a weak D call of TRBD1. The CDR3 region reads CASSLDSATGDYGYTF. The nucleotide sequence reads as follows: TGCGCCAGCAGCTTGGATTCGGCGACAGGCGATTATGGCTACACCTTC.